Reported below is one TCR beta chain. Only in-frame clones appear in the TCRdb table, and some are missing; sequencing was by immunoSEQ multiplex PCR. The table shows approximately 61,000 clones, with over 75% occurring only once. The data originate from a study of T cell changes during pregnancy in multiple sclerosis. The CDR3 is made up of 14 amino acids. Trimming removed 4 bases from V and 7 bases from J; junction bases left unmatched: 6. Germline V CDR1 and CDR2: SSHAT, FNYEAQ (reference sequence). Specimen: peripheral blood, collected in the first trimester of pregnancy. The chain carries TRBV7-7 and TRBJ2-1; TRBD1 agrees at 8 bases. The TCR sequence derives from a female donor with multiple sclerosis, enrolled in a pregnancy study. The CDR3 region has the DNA TGTGCCAGCAGCTCGGGACAGGATAATAATGAGCAGTTCTTC. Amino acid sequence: CASSSGQDNNEQFF.